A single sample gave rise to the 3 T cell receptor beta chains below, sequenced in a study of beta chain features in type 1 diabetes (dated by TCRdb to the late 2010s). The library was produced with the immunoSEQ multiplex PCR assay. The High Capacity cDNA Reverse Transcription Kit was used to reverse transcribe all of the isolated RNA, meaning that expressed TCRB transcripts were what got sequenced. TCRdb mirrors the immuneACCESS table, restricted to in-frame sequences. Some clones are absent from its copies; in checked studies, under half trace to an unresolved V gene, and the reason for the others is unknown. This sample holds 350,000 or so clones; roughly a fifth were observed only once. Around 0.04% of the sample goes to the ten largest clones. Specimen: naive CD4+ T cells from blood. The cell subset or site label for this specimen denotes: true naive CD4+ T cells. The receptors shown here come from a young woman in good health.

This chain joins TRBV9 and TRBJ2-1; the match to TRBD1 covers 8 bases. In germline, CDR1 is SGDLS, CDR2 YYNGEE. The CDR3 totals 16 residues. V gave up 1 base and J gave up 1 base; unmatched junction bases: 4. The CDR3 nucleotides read TGTGCCAGCAGCGTACAGGGGGCTAGATCCTACAATGAGCAGTTCTTC. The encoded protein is CASSVQGARSYNEQFF.

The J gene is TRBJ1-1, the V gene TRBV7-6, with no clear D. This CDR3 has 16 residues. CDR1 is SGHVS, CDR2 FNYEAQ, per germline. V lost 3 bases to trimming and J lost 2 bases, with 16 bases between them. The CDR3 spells CASSFSADLLNTEAFF. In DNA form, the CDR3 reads TGTGCCAGCAGCTTTAGCGCTGACTTACTCAACACTGAAGCTTTCTTT.

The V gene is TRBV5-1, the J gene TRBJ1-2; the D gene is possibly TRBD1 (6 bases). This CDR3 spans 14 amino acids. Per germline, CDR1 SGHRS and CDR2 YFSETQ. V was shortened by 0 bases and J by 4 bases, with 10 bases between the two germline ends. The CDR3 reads CASSLGGLVYGYTF. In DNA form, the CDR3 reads TGCGCCAGCAGCTTGGGGGGGCTCGTCTATGGCTACACCTTC.